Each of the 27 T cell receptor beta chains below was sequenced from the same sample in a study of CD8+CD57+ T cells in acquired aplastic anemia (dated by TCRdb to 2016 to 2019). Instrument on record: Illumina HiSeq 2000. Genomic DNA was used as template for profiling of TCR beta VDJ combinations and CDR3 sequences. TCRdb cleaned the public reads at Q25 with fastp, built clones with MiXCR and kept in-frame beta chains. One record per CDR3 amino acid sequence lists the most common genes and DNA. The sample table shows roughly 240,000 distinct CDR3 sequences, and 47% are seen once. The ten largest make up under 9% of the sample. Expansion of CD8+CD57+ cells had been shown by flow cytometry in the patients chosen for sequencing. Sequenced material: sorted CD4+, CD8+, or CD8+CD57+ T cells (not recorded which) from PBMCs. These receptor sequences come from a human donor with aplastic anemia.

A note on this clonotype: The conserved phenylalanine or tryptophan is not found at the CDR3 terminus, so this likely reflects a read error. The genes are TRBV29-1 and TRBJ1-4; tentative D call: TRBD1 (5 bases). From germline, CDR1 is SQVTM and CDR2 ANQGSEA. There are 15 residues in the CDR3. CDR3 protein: CSVEGSAGTNEKLFV. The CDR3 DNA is TGCAGCGTTGAAGGTTCGGCAGGGACTAATGAGAAACTGTTTGTT.

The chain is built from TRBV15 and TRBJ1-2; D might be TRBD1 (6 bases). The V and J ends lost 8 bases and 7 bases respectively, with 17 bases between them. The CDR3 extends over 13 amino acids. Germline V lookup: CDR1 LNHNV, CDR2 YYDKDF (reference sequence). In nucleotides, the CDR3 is TGTGCCACCTCCACTGGGGGCGCGGGTGGCTACACCTTC. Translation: CATSTGGAGGYTF. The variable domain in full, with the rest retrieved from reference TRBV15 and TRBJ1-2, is DAMVIQNPRYQVTQFGKPVTLSCSQTLNHNVMYWYQQKSSQAPKLLFHYYDKDFNNEADTPDNFQSRRPNTSFCFLDIRSPGLGDTAMYLCATSTGGAGGYTFGSGTRLTVV.

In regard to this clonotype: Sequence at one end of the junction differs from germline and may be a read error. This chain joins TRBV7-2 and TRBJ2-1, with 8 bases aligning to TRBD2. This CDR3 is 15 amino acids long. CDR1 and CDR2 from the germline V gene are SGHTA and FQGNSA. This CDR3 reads CASRLGLAGHDEQFF. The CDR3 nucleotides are TGTGCCAGCAGATTAGGACTAGCAGGGCACGATGAGCAGTTCTTC.

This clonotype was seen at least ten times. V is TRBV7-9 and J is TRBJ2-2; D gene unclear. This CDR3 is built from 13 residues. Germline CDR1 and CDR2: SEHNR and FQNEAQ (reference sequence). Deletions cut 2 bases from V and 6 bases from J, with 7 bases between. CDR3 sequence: CASSLYRPGELFF. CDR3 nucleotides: TGTGCCAGCAGCTTATACCGGCCCGGGGAGCTGTTTTTT.

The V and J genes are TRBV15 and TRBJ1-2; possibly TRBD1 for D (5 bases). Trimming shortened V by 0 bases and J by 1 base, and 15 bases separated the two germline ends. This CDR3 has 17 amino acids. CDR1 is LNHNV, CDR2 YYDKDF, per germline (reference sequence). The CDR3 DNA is TGTGCCACCAGCAGAGACCGAAGTGGAGGGGTTAACTATGGCTACACCTTC. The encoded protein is CATSRDRSGGVNYGYTF. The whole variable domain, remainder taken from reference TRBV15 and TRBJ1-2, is DAMVIQNPRYQVTQFGKPVTLSCSQTLNHNVMYWYQQKSSQAPKLLFHYYDKDFNNEADTPDNFQSRRPNTSFCFLDIRSPGLGDTAMYLCATSRDRSGGVNYGYTFGSGTRLTVV.

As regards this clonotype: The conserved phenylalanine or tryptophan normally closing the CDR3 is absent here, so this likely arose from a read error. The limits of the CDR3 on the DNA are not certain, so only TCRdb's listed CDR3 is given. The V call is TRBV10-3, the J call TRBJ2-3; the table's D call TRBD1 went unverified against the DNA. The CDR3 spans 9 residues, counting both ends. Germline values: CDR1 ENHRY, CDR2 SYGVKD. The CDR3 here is CASSELGGS.

This chain's CDR3 is CASSLAGNSDSPLHF. For the CDR3, the DNA is TGTGCCAGCAGCTTGGCCGGGAATTCGGATTCACCCCTCCACTTT. The V call is TRBV7-9, the J call TRBJ1-6, with no clear D. The CDR3 sequence is 15 residues long. Germline V CDR1 and CDR2: SEHNR, FQNEAQ (reference sequence). Trimming took 3 bases from V and 8 from J, leaving 14 bases between them.

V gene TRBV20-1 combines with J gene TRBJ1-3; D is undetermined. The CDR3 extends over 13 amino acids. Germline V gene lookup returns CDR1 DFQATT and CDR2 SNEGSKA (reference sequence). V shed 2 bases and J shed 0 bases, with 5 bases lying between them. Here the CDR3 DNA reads TGCAGTGCTAGATCAGGCTCTGGAAACACCATATATTTT. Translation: CSARSGSGNTIYF.

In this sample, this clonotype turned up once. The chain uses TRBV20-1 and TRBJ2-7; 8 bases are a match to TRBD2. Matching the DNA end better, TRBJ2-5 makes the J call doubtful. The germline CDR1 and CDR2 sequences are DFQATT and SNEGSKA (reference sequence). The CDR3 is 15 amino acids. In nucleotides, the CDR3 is TGCAGTGCTAGAGTGGCGGGACTAGGCCCAGAGACCCAGTACTTC. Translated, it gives CSARVAGLGPETQYF.

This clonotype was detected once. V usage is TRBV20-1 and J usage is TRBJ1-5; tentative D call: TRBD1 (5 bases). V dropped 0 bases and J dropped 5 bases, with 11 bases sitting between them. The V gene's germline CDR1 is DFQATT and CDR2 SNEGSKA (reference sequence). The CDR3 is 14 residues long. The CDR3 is CSARDGGVYQPQHF. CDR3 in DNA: TGCAGTGCTAGAGATGGAGGGGTGTATCAGCCCCAGCATTTT.

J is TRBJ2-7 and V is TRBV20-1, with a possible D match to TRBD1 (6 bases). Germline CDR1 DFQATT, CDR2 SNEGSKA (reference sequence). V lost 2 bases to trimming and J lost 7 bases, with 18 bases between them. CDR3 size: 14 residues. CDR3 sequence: CSARIEGVRGEQYF. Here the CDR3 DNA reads TGCAGTGCTAGAATCGAGGGGGTAAGAGGAGAGCAGTACTTC.

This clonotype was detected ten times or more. The CDR3 DNA reads TGTGCCATCAGTGAGACTAGCGGGGACCTGATCTACGAGCAGTACTTC. This encodes CAISETSGDLIYEQYF. The V call is TRBV10-3, the J call TRBJ2-7, with 10 bases matching TRBD2. CDR3 length: 16 amino acids. The junction had 7 bases not matched to a gene; V was cut back by 2 bases and J by 3 bases. CDR1 and CDR2 from the germline V gene are ENHRY and SYGVKD.

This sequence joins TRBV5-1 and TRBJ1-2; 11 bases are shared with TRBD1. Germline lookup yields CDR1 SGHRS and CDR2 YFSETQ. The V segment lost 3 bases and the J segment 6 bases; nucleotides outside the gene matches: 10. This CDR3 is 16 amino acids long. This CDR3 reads CASSWGGQGEVDGYTF. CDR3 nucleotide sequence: TGCGCCAGCAGCTGGGGGGGACAGGGGGAGGTGGATGGCTACACCTTC.

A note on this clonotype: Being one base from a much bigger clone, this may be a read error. The CDR3 nucleotides read TGCGCCAGCAGCCAAACTAGCGGGGGGGCAAGTGACGAGCAGTACTTC. Translation: CASSQTSGGASDEQYF. The chain combines TRBV4-1 with TRBJ2-7, with 13 positions matching TRBD2. Germline V gene data show CDR1 as MGHRA and CDR2 as YSYEKL. The CDR3 has 16 residues. After removal of 2 bases from V and 5 bases from J, the junction contained 6 bases not matched to a gene.

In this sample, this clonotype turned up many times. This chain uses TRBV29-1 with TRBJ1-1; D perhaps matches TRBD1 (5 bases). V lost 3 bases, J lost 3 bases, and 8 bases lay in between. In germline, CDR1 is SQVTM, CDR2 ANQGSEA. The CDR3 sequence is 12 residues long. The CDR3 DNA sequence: TGCAGCGTTGATCCGGGGGACACTGAAGCTTTCTTT. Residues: CSVDPGDTEAFF.

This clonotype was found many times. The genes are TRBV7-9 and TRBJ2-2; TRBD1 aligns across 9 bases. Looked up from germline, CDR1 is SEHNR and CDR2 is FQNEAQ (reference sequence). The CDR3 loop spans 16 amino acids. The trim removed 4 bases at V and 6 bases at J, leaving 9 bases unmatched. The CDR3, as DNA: TGTGCCAGCAGCTCCGCGGGACAGGGATTCGCCGGGGAGCTGTTTTTT. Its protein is CASSSAGQGFAGELFF.

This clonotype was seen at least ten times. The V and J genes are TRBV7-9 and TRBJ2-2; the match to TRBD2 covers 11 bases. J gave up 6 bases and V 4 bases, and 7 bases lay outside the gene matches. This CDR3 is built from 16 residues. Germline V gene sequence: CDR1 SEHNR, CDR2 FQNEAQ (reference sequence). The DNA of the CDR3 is TGTGCCAGCAGCTCCTATAGCGGGGGGGCCTCCGGGGAGCTGTTTTTT. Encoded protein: CASSSYSGGASGELFF.

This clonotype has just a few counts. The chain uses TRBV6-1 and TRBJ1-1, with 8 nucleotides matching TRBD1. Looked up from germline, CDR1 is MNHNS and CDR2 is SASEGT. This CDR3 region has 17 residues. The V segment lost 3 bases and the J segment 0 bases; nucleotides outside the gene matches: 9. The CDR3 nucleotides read TGTGCCAGCAGTGATGGCAGGGGGCGAATTATGAACACTGAAGCTTTCTTT. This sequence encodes CASSDGRGRIMNTEAFF.

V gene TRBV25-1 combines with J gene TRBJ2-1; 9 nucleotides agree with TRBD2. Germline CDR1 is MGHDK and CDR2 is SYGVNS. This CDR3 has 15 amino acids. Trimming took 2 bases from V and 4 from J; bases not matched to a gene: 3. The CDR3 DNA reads TGTGCCAGCAGTGAAGATAGCGGGAGATACAATGAGCAGTTCTTC. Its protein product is CASSEDSGRYNEQFF.

The CDR3 DNA follows: TGTGCCAGCAGGGAGGGCCCGCAGTATTTT. Translation gives CASREGPQYF. This rearrangement joins TRBV7-9 to TRBJ2-3; D possibly corresponds to TRBD2 (6 bases). The V gene lost 6 bases and the J gene lost 10 bases, with 8 bases spanning the gap. The CDR3 is 10 residues long. Germline CDR1 reads SEHNR; CDR2 reads FQNEAQ (reference sequence).

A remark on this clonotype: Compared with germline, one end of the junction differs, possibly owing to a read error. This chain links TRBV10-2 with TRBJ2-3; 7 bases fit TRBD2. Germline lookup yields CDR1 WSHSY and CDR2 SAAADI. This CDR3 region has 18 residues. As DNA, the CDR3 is TGTGCCAGCAGTGAACTCGCCTTTCGGGGGGATAACACAGATACGCAGTATTTT. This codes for CASSELAFRGDNTDTQYF.

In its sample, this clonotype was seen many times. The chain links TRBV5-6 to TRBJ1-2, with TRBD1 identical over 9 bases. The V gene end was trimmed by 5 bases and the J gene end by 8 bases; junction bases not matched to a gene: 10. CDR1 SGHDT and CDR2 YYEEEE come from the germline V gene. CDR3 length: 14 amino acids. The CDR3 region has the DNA TGTGCCAGCAGGAATACCCGGGACAGGGACGGCTACACCTTC. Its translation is CASRNTRDRDGYTF. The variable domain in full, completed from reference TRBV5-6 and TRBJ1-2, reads DAGVTQSPTHLIKTRGQQVTLRCSPKSGHDTVSWYQQALGQGPQFIFQYYEEEERQRGNFPDRFSGHQFPNYSSELNVNALLLGDSALYLCASRNTRDRDGYTFGSGTRLTVV.

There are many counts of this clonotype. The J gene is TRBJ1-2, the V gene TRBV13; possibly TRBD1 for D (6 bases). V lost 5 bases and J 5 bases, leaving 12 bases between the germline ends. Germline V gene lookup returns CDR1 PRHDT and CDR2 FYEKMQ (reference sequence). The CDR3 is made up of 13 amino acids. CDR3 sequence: CASSRTVEYGYTF. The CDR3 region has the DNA TGTGCCAGCAGCCGGACAGTTGAATATGGCTACACCTTC.

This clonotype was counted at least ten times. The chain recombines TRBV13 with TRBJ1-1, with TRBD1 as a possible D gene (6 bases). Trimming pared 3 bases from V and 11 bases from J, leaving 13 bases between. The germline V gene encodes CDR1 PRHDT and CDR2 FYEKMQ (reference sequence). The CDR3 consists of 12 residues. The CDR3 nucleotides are TGTGCCAGCAGCTTGGACAGAGCGGTGGCTTTCTTT. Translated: CASSLDRAVAFF.

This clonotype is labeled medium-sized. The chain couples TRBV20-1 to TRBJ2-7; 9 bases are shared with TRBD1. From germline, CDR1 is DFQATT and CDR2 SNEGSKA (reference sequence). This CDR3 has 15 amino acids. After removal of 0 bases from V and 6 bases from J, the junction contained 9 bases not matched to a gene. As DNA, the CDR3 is TGCAGTGCTAGAGATGGGGACAGGGAATCTTCCGAGCAGTACTTC. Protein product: CSARDGDRESSEQYF.

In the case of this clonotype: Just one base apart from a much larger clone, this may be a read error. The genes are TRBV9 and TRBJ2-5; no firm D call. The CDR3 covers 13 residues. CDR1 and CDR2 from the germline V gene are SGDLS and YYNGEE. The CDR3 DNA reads TGTGCCAGCAGTGAATGGCTATTCGAGACCCAGTGCTTC. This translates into CASSEWLFETQCF.

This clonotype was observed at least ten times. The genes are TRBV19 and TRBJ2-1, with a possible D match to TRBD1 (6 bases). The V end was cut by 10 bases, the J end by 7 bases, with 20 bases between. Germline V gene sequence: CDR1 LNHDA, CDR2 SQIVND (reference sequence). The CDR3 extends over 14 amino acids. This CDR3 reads CATSGHEGKNEQFF. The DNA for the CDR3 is TGTGCCACATCGGGACACGAAGGGAAAAATGAGCAGTTCTTC.